The clone carrying this TCR beta chain was seen a handful of times. Its specificity is not known. This may stem from a read error, because a much larger clone lies one nucleotide away. The CDR3 extends over 16 amino acids. Germline CDR1 is SEHNR and CDR2 is FQNEAQ (reference sequence). These data belong to a study of breast tumors, draining lymph nodes, adjacent tissues. TCRdb passed the multiplex PCR reads through MiXCR, listing each CDR3 protein once. The sample lists approximately 250,000 distinct CDR3 sequences, approximately 36% occurring once. Study-wide results and caveats: Compared with lymph nodes, tumors were less diverse; compared with nontumor tissue, more.

Breast cancer patients provided tissue from their axillary draining lymph nodes. This chain uses TRBV7-9 with TRBJ2-3; D remains ambiguous. The closer fit of TRBJ1-5 to the DNA end suggests the J call may be wrong. The sequenced sample was axillary lymph node tissue. The origin of this receptor is a female donor with breast cancer. Some clones in this sample may be carry-over from other donors' samples. The CDR3 spells CASSFRQREYPDTQHF. The CDR3 coding sequence is TGTGCCAGCAGCTTTCGTCAACGGGAATATCCAGATACGCAGCATTTT.